This T cell receptor (beta chain) was sequenced in a study of radiation and T cells in renal cell carcinoma. The study's findings and limits: Pretreatment tumor biopsies were lacking, so baseline clonotypes are unknown.

Details on this clone: No antigen is known for it.

The time point is: blood 4 weeks post-SBRT, at nephrectomy. This sample's treatment: 15 Gy SBRT to primary tumor, nephrectomy 4 weeks later. Nephrectomy followed 15 Gy stereotactic body radiation by 4 weeks. Blood was sampled at baseline, 2 weeks and 4 weeks after SBRT. CDR1 is SGHNT, CDR2 YENEEA, per germline. The length of the CDR3 is 14 residues. J lost 7 bases, V lost 5 bases, and 11 bases had no gene match. Assay used: immunoSEQ multiplex PCR; TCRdb lists only in-frame clones, some missing. The sample comprises 50,000 to 70,000 clones, more than 60% of which are singletons, and 6.5% to 7.5% rests with the top ten.

The origin of this receptor is a man aged 55 to 69 with renal cell carcinoma. The input for sequencing was blood, taken from a patient whose treatment included radiotherapy and nephrectomy. The chain is built from TRBV11-3 and TRBJ2-7, with 7 bases identical to TRBD1. The CDR3 sequence is CASSDPTGKGEQYF. The DNA for the CDR3 is TGTGCCAGCAGCGACCCGACAGGGAAGGGTGAGCAGTACTTC.